This T cell receptor beta chain stems from a study of blood T cell repertoires in COVID-19 (dated by TCRdb to about 2020). Looking at the study overall: Collaborator samples came from the United States, Italy and Spain and covered acute and convalescent phases of COVID-19. The prospective study material was composed of cDNA or gDNA derived from T cells, B-cell-depleted T cells, or PBMCs. The samples were drawn from the first 160 participants of the ongoing ImmuneRACE study and from 950 to 1,500 subjects provided by 6 global collaborators. The sample metadata nearly always contained a de-identified subject ID, COVID-19 status, age in years and sex. The repertoires were released in a freely available public database meant as a resource for research on the immune response to SARS-CoV-2. HLA class I and class II types, where available, came from metadata supplied by the sample provider rather than from assay-based typing. Subjects who had been exposed to COVID-19, were actively infected with it, or had recovered from it provided the deeply sampled blood TCRbeta repertoires that made up the dataset.

Each collaborating institution followed its own protocols to collect whole blood in K2EDTA tubes. For TCRbeta analysis, collaborators shipped samples in one of three forms: frozen whole blood, isolated PBMCs, or DNA extracted from either of those sample types. As to this clone: Its cognate antigen has yet to be identified. No much larger clonotype is one base removed from it; base qualities were not supplied.

The CDR3, from cysteine to phenylalanine, totals 16 residues. Of the read, only the CDR3 DNA is kept; its 48 bases are in frame from base 1. CDR1 and CDR2, per the germline V gene, are MDHEN and SYDVKM. The junction shows trimming of 4 bases on V and 2 bases on J, and the gene matches do not reach 7 bases of it. Study-wide findings and limitations: The quantity of clinical and demographic metadata differed by source and by participant and was supplied without curation.

TCRbeta CDR3 regions were amplified from genomic DNA using the immunoSEQ Assay, a bias-controlled multiplex PCR. Concerning the study's data processing: Within the assay, amplification of reference gene primers was used to estimate how many nucleated cells each sample contained. To quantify the absolute abundance of each unique TCRbeta CDR3 rearrangement, sequence reads were collapsed and filtered. For each sample, productive Simpson clonality was calculated as the square root of Simpson's diversity index over productive rearrangements. TCRdb took over this immuneACCESS table, retaining in-frame rearrangements with V and J assigned. Such tables are incomplete; in checked studies, under half of the missing clones stem from an unresolved V gene, and the remainder is unexplained. Clone size and V and J calls were adopted from that table, with D and trimming inferred from the DNA. This sample lists about 200,000 clones; approximately 80% were detected once. The ten top clones hold about 27% of the sample.

The source of this sequence is a man aged 40-49 years with acute or convalescent COVID-19. Sequencing used peripheral blood. The chain is made from TRBV28 and TRBJ2-7, with 11 bases in between that match TRBD2. The CDR3 protein is CASSSSRLAGTYEQYF. The DNA reads TGTGCCAGCAGTTCCTCAAGACTAGCGGGGACCTACGAGCAGTACTTC.